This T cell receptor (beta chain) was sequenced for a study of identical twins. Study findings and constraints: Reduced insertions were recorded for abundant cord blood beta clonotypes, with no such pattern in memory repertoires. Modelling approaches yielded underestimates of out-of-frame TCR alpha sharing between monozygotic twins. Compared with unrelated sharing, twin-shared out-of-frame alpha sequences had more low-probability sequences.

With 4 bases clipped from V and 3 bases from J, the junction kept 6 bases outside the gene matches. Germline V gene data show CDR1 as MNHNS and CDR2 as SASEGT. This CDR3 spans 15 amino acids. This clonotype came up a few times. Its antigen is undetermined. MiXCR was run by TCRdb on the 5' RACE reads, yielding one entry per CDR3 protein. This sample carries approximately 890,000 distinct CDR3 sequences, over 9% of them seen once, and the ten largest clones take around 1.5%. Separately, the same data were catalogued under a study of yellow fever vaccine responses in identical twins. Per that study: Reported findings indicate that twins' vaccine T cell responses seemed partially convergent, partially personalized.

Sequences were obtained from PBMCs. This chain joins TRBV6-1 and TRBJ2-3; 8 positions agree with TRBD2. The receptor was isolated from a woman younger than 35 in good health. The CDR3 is CASSAFSGGTDTQYF. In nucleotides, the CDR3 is TGTGCCAGCAGTGCTTTCAGCGGGGGAACAGATACGCAGTATTTT.